A selection of T cell receptor beta chains follows, all from one sample in a study of T cells in Graves' hyperthyroidism and ophthalmopathy. TCRdb fed the multiplex PCR reads into MiXCR, producing one record per CDR3 protein. The table shows some 600,000 distinct CDR3 sequences, with around 13% occurring only once. Sequenced: blood. Receptors originate from a woman aged 25 to 39 with Graves' hyperthyroidism that later progressed to Graves' ophthalmopathy. The CDR3 runs from the conserved cysteine through the conserved F or W. A D gene is named only where the DNA matches it firmly. Only some rows state a clone size, as once, few, many or a class for expanded clones.

CDR3 protein | CDR3 DNA | J gene | D gene | clone size | V gene
CASTYSGADTQYF | TGTGCCAGTACTTATTCGGGGGCAGATACGCAGTATTTT | TRBJ2-3 | NA | few | TRBV19
CATGTGDASTDTQYF | TGTGCCACCGGGACAGGGGATGCGAGCACAGATACGCAGTATTTT | TRBJ2-3 | TRBD1 | many | TRBV28
CASSHRQGTEQFF | TGCGCCAGCAGCCACCGACAGGGGACTGAGCAGTTCTTC | TRBJ2-1 | TRBD1 | few | TRBV4-3
CASSWGEYAETQYF | TGCGCCAGCAGCTGGGGAGAATATGCGGAGACCCAGTACTTC | TRBJ2-5 | NA | once | TRBV5-1
CASSLLGVNQPQHF | TGTGCCAGCAGTCTACTCGGAGTCAATCAGCCCCAGCATTTT | TRBJ1-5 | NA | many | TRBV6-2/TRBV6-3
CAWSYRDRGYTTQPQHF | TGTGCCTGGAGTTACCGGGACAGGGGTTACACAACTCAGCCCCAGCATTTT | TRBJ1-5 | TRBD1 | many | TRBV30
CASRGDRDHYGYTF | TGTGCCAGCAGGGGAGACAGGGACCACTATGGCTACACCTTC | TRBJ1-2 | TRBD1 | many | TRBV2
CASSGRGIITYNEQFF | TGTGCCAGCAGTGGGCGAGGAATAATAACCTACAATGAGCAGTTCTTC | TRBJ2-1 | NA | few | TRBV25-1
CASSMRQGPETQYF | TGTGCCAGTAGTATGCGACAGGGACCAGAGACCCAGTACTTC | TRBJ2-5 | TRBD1 | many | TRBV19
CASNWGGGQPQHF | TGTGCCAGCAATTGGGGGGGCGGACAGCCCCAGCATTTT | TRBJ1-5 | NA | NA | TRBV6-2/TRBV6-3
CAIREDGVGELFF | TGTGCCATCAGAGAGGATGGGGTCGGGGAGCTGTTTTTT | TRBJ2-2 | NA | NA | TRBV10-3
CASSRGGKDEQYF | TGTGCTAGTAGCAGGGGGGGGAAAGACGAGCAGTACTTC | TRBJ2-7 | NA | NA | TRBV12-5
CATSDWRGLAGNEQFF | TGTGCCACCAGTGATTGGAGGGGGCTAGCGGGAAATGAGCAGTTCTTC | TRBJ2-1 | TRBD2 | many | TRBV24-1
CATRTTQETQYF | TGTGCCACCCGGACCACACAAGAGACCCAGTACTTC | TRBJ2-5 | NA | many | TRBV27
CASSVTGGRNEQVF | TGTGCCAGCAGCGTGACCGGGGGGCGGAATGAGCAGGTCTTC | TRBJ2-1 | NA | NA | TRBV13
CASSLAVGSETQYF | TGCGCCAGCAGCTTGGCCGTAGGGTCCGAGACCCAGTACTTC | TRBJ2-5 | NA | few | TRBV5-1
CASSSTYPGTGSGSPLHF | TGTGCCAGCAGCAGCACCTACCCCGGGACAGGCTCTGGTTCACCCCTCCACTTT | TRBJ1-6 | TRBD1 | few | TRBV27
CASIKAGDTEASF | TGTGCCAGTATTAAGGCGGGGGACACTGAAGCTTCCTTT | TRBJ1-1 | NA | NA | TRBV11-2
CASSLPVSLVNTEAFF | TGTGCCAGCAGCTTACCCGTATCGTTGGTGAACACTGAAGCTTTCTTT | TRBJ1-1 | NA | NA | TRBV11-2
CASSLSTSPNEQFF | TGCGCCAGCAGCTTATCGACCTCGCCCAATGAGCAGTTCTTC | TRBJ2-1 | NA | many | TRBV5-1
CASSQGTGMTPLHF | TGCGCCAGCAGCCAAGGGACAGGAATGACACCCCTCCACTTT | TRBJ1-6 | TRBD1 | many | TRBV4-3
CSARAPGRAGDTQYF | TGCAGTGCTAGAGCCCCCGGGAGGGCCGGAGATACGCAGTATTTT | TRBJ2-3 | TRBD2 | many | TRBV20-1
CSVGQGEDYGYTF | TGCAGCGTTGGTCAGGGGGAAGACTATGGCTACACCTTC | TRBJ1-2 | TRBD1 | many | TRBV29-1
CASSLAPGGNTIYF | TGTGCCAGCAGCTTAGCGCCGGGGGGAAACACCATATATTTT | TRBJ1-3 | NA | NA | TRBV7-8
CAISEPGQPYNEQFF | TGTGCCATCAGTGAGCCGGGACAACCCTACAATGAGCAGTTCTTC | TRBJ2-1 | NA | once | TRBV10-3
CASSLNGGVRETQYF | TGTGCCAGCAGCTTAAATGGGGGAGTTAGAGAGACCCAGTACTTC | TRBJ2-5 | NA | many | TRBV7-3
CASSNYGYTF | TGTGCCAGTAGTAATTATGGCTACACCTTC | TRBJ1-2 | NA | few | TRBV19
CASSLVTTGELFF | TGTGCCAGCAGCTTAGTTACCACCGGGGAGCTGTTTTTT | TRBJ2-2 | NA | many | TRBV11-1
CASSVAGGSTDTQYF | TGTGCCAGCAGCGTAGCGGGAGGAAGCACAGATACGCAGTATTTT | TRBJ2-3 | TRBD2 | many | TRBV9
CASSLEGPGQGQGETQYF | TGTGCCAGCAGCTTAGAGGGACCGGGACAGGGCCAGGGAGAGACCCAGTACTTC | TRBJ2-5 | TRBD1 | many | TRBV11-2
CAWRGSGTYEQYF | TGTGCCTGGAGAGGCAGCGGTACTTACGAGCAGTACTTC | TRBJ2-7 | NA | many | TRBV30
CASSIGDRGGNEQYF | TGTGCCAGTAGTATCGGAGACAGGGGAGGGAACGAGCAGTACTTC | TRBJ2-7 | NA | NA | TRBV19
CAINNIAGSGYTF | TGTGCCATCAATAACATTGCAGGGTCTGGCTACACCTTC | TRBJ1-2 | NA | NA | TRBV10-3
CSPGSDQDYNSPLHF | TGCAGCCCAGGGTCGGACCAAGACTATAATTCACCCCTCCACTTT | TRBJ1-6 | NA | many | TRBV29-1
CASSNPLNTGELFF | TGTGCCAGCTCAAACCCGCTTAACACCGGGGAGCTGTTTTTT | TRBJ2-2 | NA | many | TRBV18
CASSQSPQTSPTYNEQFF | TGTGCCAGCAGCCAATCACCCCAGACTAGCCCCACTTACAATGAGCAGTTCTTC | TRBJ2-1 | TRBD2 | many | TRBV3-1
CASSLLGTGNTIYF | TGTGCCAGCAGCTTATTGGGGACTGGAAACACCATATATTTT | TRBJ1-3 | NA | many | TRBV7-2
CASRGVAESSYEQYF | TGTGCCAGCAGGGGTGTAGCGGAGAGCTCCTACGAGCAGTACTTC | TRBJ2-7 | NA | NA | TRBV6-2/TRBV6-3
CSVPDYAPPYEQYF | TGCAGCGTGCCCGACTATGCCCCTCCCTACGAGCAGTACTTC | TRBJ2-7 | NA | NA | TRBV29-1
CASSLKGTEPQHF | TGTGCCAGCAGCTTAAAGGGGACGGAGCCCCAGCATTTT | TRBJ1-5 | NA | many | TRBV7-2
CASSPGLAGGKETQYF | TGTGCCAGCAGTCCAGGACTAGCGGGAGGGAAAGAGACCCAGTACTTC | TRBJ2-5 | TRBD2 | NA | TRBV28
CSVINMYEQYF | TGCAGCGTAATTAATATGTACGAGCAGTACTTC | TRBJ2-7 | NA | many | TRBV29-1
CATNPGQSYGYTF | TGTGCCACCAACCCTGGACAGAGCTATGGCTACACCTTC | TRBJ1-2 | NA | many | TRBV24-1
CASSLTSSGANVLTF | TGTGCCAGCAGCCTCACCAGCTCTGGGGCCAACGTCCTGACTTTC | TRBJ2-6 | NA | many | TRBV12-3/TRBV12-4
CASSFYRDFNYGYTF | TGTGCCAGCAGCTTTTACAGGGATTTTAACTATGGCTACACCTTC | TRBJ1-2 | NA | many | TRBV7-2
CASSLRSSGNTIYF | TGTGCCAGCAGCCTCAGAAGCTCTGGAAACACCATATATTTT | TRBJ1-3 | NA | many | TRBV3-1
CASSEWASGSQETQYF | TGTGCCAGCAGTGAATGGGCTAGCGGGAGCCAAGAGACCCAGTACTTC | TRBJ2-5 | TRBD2 | many | TRBV2
CASSYGPSYEQYF | TGTGCCAGCAGTTACGGTCCTTCCTACGAGCAGTACTTC | TRBJ2-7 | NA | many | TRBV6-6
CASSSATQGAVLSGVNEKLFF | TGTGCCAGCAGCTCCGCCACCCAGGGGGCGGTGTTGTCTGGGGTTAATGAAAAACTGTTTTTT | TRBJ1-4 | TRBD1 | NA | TRBV7-6
CSAPGQGKTGELFF | TGCAGTGCTCCCGGACAGGGAAAGACCGGGGAGCTGTTTTTT | TRBJ2-2 | TRBD1 | NA | TRBV20-1
CASSSGQGLDSLTYNEQFF | TGTGCCAGCAGCTCCGGACAGGGTCTAGATTCTCTTACCTACAATGAGCAGTTCTTC | TRBJ2-1 | TRBD1 | NA | TRBV5-6
CASSHTLAGPLYNEQFF | TGTGCCAGCAGCCATACCCTAGCGGGACCTCTCTACAATGAGCAGTTCTTC | TRBJ2-1 | TRBD2 | many | TRBV3-1